This entry is about one T cell receptor beta chain. This entry is derived from a study of blood T cell repertoires in COVID-19. Sequencing used immunoSEQ multiplex PCR; TCRdb keeps in-frame clones, though not all of them. The repertoire includes under 150,000 clones, 75% to 90% of them detected once, and just over 5.5% sits in the top ten. CDR3 length: 13 amino acids. V lost 4 bases, J lost 0 bases, and 7 bases lay in between. The germline V gene has CDR1 SGHDT and CDR2 YYEEEE. The chain has TRBV5-6 and TRBJ1-2; no reliable D call. The receptor comes from a woman aged 60-75 years with COVID-19, enrolled during active disease. Sequencing was carried out using peripheral blood. The CDR3 sequence: CASSGLTNYGYTF. CDR3 DNA: TGTGCCAGCAGCGGACTTACTAACTATGGCTACACCTTC.